The rows below give T cell receptor beta chains drawn from one sample of a study of cytomegalovirus exposure and HLA in healthy donors. The table came from immunoSEQ multiplex PCR; TCRdb's copy has only in-frame clones and leaves some out. Of about 160,000 clones detected, 70% to 90% appear once; the ten largest clones hold 0.7% to 0.95%. The source material was PBMCs. All receptors come from a woman between 18 and 29 years old in good health and CMV-seronegative. CDR3s include the opening cysteine and the closing phenylalanine or tryptophan. The order of the fields is V gene, J gene, CDR3 protein.

v_call: TRBV9
j_call: TRBJ2-2
cdr3_aa: CASSVRTVTNTGELFF

v_call: TRBV6-4
j_call: TRBJ1-2
cdr3_aa: CASSEEGQANYGYTF

v_call: TRBV4-1
j_call: TRBJ1-1
cdr3_aa: CASSQGTGMNTEAFF

v_call: TRBV7-3
j_call: TRBJ2-1
cdr3_aa: CASRPAGPWGVDEQFF

v_call: TRBV6-5
j_call: TRBJ2-7
cdr3_aa: CASGDRGFEQYF

v_call: TRBV5-1
j_call: TRBJ2-3
cdr3_aa: CASSLGPSQSTDTQYF

v_call: TRBV7-9
j_call: TRBJ1-4
cdr3_aa: CASSPRNEKLFF

v_call: TRBV11-3
j_call: TRBJ2-2
cdr3_aa: CASSLDPGRAPNTGELFF

v_call: TRBV6-6
j_call: TRBJ2-3
cdr3_aa: CASSYSGPPTDTQYF

v_call: TRBV11-3
j_call: TRBJ2-1
cdr3_aa: CASSLGSNEQFF

v_call: TRBV27
j_call: TRBJ2-5
cdr3_aa: CASRPLAPGTQYF

v_call: TRBV11-2
j_call: TRBJ1-3
cdr3_aa: CASSLGAGNTIYF

v_call: TRBV2
j_call: TRBJ2-7
cdr3_aa: CASRSQGLYEQYF

v_call: TRBV11-1
j_call: NA
cdr3_aa: CASSFGRGNSYEQYF

v_call: TRBV7-2
j_call: TRBJ2-1
cdr3_aa: CASSLVASGRSPFF

v_call: TRBV7-9
j_call: TRBJ2-7
cdr3_aa: CSSSYPRGEQYF

v_call: TRBV28
j_call: TRBJ1-6
cdr3_aa: CASMFRSLNSPLHF

v_call: TRBV18
j_call: TRBJ2-2
cdr3_aa: CASSPGTSGSRRDTGELFF

v_call: TRBV6-5
j_call: TRBJ2-7
cdr3_aa: CASSYMGAVAYEQYF

v_call: TRBV25-1
j_call: TRBJ1-5
cdr3_aa: CANPDRGKNQPQHF

v_call: TRBV9
j_call: TRBJ2-1
cdr3_aa: CASSATGTSGRASYNEQFF

v_call: TRBV15
j_call: TRBJ1-2
cdr3_aa: CAASPGISYYGYTF

v_call: TRBV6-5
j_call: TRBJ1-2
cdr3_aa: CASSITGDYGYTF

v_call: TRBV27
j_call: TRBJ2-7
cdr3_aa: CASSFKTSAYEQYF

v_call: TRBV28
j_call: TRBJ2-3
cdr3_aa: CASSTSGQTTDTQYF

v_call: TRBV5-4
j_call: TRBJ2-3
cdr3_aa: CASSWTSGSSDTQYF

v_call: TRBV29-1
j_call: TRBJ1-2
cdr3_aa: CSVGDRVFGYTF

v_call: TRBV4-3
j_call: TRBJ2-5
cdr3_aa: CASSQVWTSQETQYF

v_call: TRBV7-9
j_call: TRBJ2-7
cdr3_aa: CSSSLAPGQGAWHEQYF

v_call: TRBV28
j_call: TRBJ2-3
cdr3_aa: CASTQGQTSTDTQYF

v_call: TRBV5-6
j_call: TRBJ2-7
cdr3_aa: CASSLGRGSYEQYF

v_call: TRBV6-1
j_call: TRBJ2-5
cdr3_aa: CATGGAAKGETQYF

v_call: TRBV19
j_call: TRBJ1-3
cdr3_aa: CASSKPGQGFDTIYF

v_call: TRBV28
j_call: TRBJ2-6
cdr3_aa: CASISPGVSGANVLTF

v_call: TRBV9
j_call: TRBJ2-7
cdr3_aa: CASSVDRVGHEQYF

v_call: TRBV14
j_call: TRBJ2-1
cdr3_aa: CASSLVLGNEQFF

v_call: TRBV5-4
j_call: TRBJ2-7
cdr3_aa: CASSPTAGGDEQYF

v_call: TRBV18
j_call: TRBJ1-1
cdr3_aa: CASSPLLGLTGGSTEAFF

v_call: TRBV6-4
j_call: TRBJ2-3
cdr3_aa: CASSDIWEGFTDTQYF

v_call: TRBV6-5
j_call: TRBJ2-7
cdr3_aa: CASKLSGSGYEQYF

v_call: TRBV7-2
j_call: TRBJ2-3
cdr3_aa: CASSLGVATTDTQYF

v_call: TRBV5-6
j_call: TRBJ2-2
cdr3_aa: CASSQIIQGTTGELFF

v_call: TRBV30
j_call: NA
cdr3_aa: CAWGSGLHEQYF

v_call: TRBV13
j_call: TRBJ1-2
cdr3_aa: CASSPPGQDYGYTF

v_call: TRBV7-9
j_call: TRBJ2-5
cdr3_aa: CASSLWEETQYF

v_call: TRBV29-1
j_call: TRBJ2-1
cdr3_aa: CSVGSGTSGISSYNEQFF

v_call: TRBV19
j_call: TRBJ2-1
cdr3_aa: CASSIVGHLAYNEQFF